This is a list of T cell receptor beta chains from one sample in a study of Ad26.COV2.S vaccination and SARS-CoV-2 variants. TCRdb's copy holds only in-frame clones and misses some; the assay was immunoSEQ multiplex PCR. The table includes under 550,000 clones, 75% to 95% detected once. The sequencing used peripheral blood, collected in a trial of Ad26.COV2.S vaccine versus placebo. The receptors here all came from a person between 18 and 65 years old who received the Ad26.COV2.S COVID-19 vaccine or a placebo. CDR3s include the opening cysteine and the closing phenylalanine or tryptophan. A D gene is named only where the DNA matches it firmly. Clone size is not always given. Where it is, it says once, few, many or a class for expanded clones.

TRBV6-6	TRBD1	TRBJ1-1	once	CASRGGQWNTEAFF	TGTGCCAGCAGGGGGGGACAGTGGAACACTGAAGCTTTCTTT
TRBV3-1/TRBV3-2	.	TRBJ2-1	once	CASSHLNNEQFF	TGTGCCAGCAGCCACCTAAACAATGAGCAGTTCTTC
TRBV28	.	TRBJ2-7	.	CASRGVAAPTYEQYF	TGTGCCAGCAGAGGGGTAGCGGCTCCTACCTACGAGCAGTACTTC
TRBV12-5	.	TRBJ2-5	.	CASGLVGETQYF	TGTGCTAGTGGTTTGGTAGGGGAGACCCAGTACTTC
TRBV28	.	TRBJ2-2	.	CASSFRGPANTGELFF	TGTGCCAGCAGTTTCAGAGGACCCGCGAACACCGGGGAGCTGTTTTTT
TRBV28	TRBD1	TRBJ2-7	.	CASGTGVESEQYF	TGTGCCAGTGGGACAGGGGTCGAATCCGAGCAGTACTTC
TRBV30	.	TRBJ1-2	.	CAWGDGYTF	TGTGCCTGGGGAGATGGCTACACCTTC
TRBV5-1	TRBD1	TRBJ2-7	.	CASSWGRTGRPYEQYF	TGCGCCAGCAGCTGGGGCCGGACAGGGAGGCCCTACGAGCAGTACTTC
TRBV28	TRBD2	TRBJ2-1	.	CASMGTSGRNEQFF	TGTGCCAGCATGGGGACTAGCGGGAGAAATGAGCAGTTCTTC
TRBV6-5	.	TRBJ1-4	.	CASNTRGGVNEKLFF	TGTGCCAGCAACACAAGGGGGGGTGTTAATGAAAAACTGTTTTTT
TRBV5-1	TRBD2	TRBJ2-6	.	CASSVGGARANVLTF	TGCGCCAGCAGCGTGGGAGGGGCCCGTGCCAACGTCCTGACTTTC
TRBV30	TRBD1	TRBJ2-3	.	CAWTQGAADTQYF	TGTGCCTGGACGCAGGGGGCCGCAGATACGCAGTATTTT
TRBV6-2/TRBV6-3	.	TRBJ2-6	.	CASSSYSGANVLTF	TGTGCCAGCAGTTCCTACTCTGGGGCCAACGTCCTGACTTTC
TRBV7-8	.	TRBJ2-7	.	CASRLLRSGPLYEQYF	TGTGCCAGCAGGTTACTCCGATCGGGGCCCCTCTACGAGCAGTACTTC
TRBV5-4	.	TRBJ1-3	once	CASSLRGGGNTIYF	TGTGCCAGCAGCTTGAGGGGAGGTGGAAACACCATATATTTT
TRBV9	TRBD2	TRBJ2-3	.	CASSVTGTSGGDTQYF	TGTGCCAGCAGCGTAACTGGGACTAGCGGGGGGGATACGCAGTATTTT
TRBV27	TRBD1	TRBJ1-1	.	CASSLGQGFTEAFF	TGTGCCAGCAGTTTGGGACAGGGGTTTACTGAAGCTTTCTTT
TRBV20-1	TRBD2	TRBJ2-1	.	CSAGLVNEQFF	TGCAGTGCGGGACTAGTCAATGAGCAGTTCTTC
TRBV14	TRBD1	TRBJ1-2	.	CASSQDYRTGVGGYTF	TGTGCCAGCAGCCAAGATTATAGGACAGGGGTTGGTGGCTACACCTTC
TRBV9	.	TRBJ2-7	.	CASSERQDLYEQYF	TGTGCCAGCAGCGAAAGACAGGACCTCTACGAGCAGTACTTC
TRBV11-2	.	TRBJ1-2	.	CASSSAGMNRWYGYTF	TGTGCCAGCAGCTCCGCCGGGATGAACAGGTGGTATGGCTACACCTTC
TRBV6-5	.	TRBJ2-1	.	CASSYSGTTTWGEQFF	TGTGCCAGCAGTTACTCCGGGACAACCACTTGGGGTGAGCAGTTCTTC
TRBV27	.	TRBJ1-2	.	CASSFTGSLGYTF	TGTGCCAGCAGTTTTACAGGGAGCCTAGGCTACACCTTC
TRBV7-2	.	TRBJ2-1	.	CASSLVGNTGEQFF	TGTGCCAGCAGCTTAGTAGGCAACACGGGTGAGCAGTTCTTC
TRBV12-5	TRBD1	TRBJ1-3	.	CASGWGTVRTIYF	TGTGCTAGTGGTTGGGGGACAGTCAGGACCATATATTTT
TRBV9	.	TRBJ1-1	few	CASSAIGTSSNTEAFF	TGTGCCAGCAGCGCCATTGGGACATCTTCGAACACTGAAGCTTTCTTT
TRBV18	.	TRBJ2-3	once	CASSPDLARGTDTQYF	TGTGCCAGCTCACCCGACTTGGCGCGCGGCACAGATACGCAGTATTTT
TRBV7-9	.	TRBJ2-1	few	CASSPKGNNEQFF	TGTGCCAGCAGCCCGAAGGGAAACAATGAGCAGTTCTTC
TRBV5-1	.	TRBJ2-1	.	CASSQGPGSSYNEQFF	TGCGCCAGCAGCCAAGGCCCTGGGAGCTCCTACAATGAGCAGTTCTTC
TRBV9	.	TRBJ1-4	.	CASSVGVGGEKLFF	TGTGCCAGCAGCGTAGGGGTGGGTGGGGAAAAACTGTTTTTT
TRBV3-1/TRBV3-2	TRBD2	TRBJ2-1	.	CASSQAGSGRGEQFF	TGTGCCAGCAGCCAAGCGGGTAGCGGGAGGGGCGAGCAGTTCTTC
TRBV7-2	.	TRBJ2-2	.	CASTAGFISGELFF	TGTGCCAGCACGGCGGGCTTTATATCCGGGGAGCTGTTTTTT
TRBV28	.	TRBJ2-7	.	CASSPMLYEQYF	TGTGCCAGCAGTCCTATGCTCTACGAGCAGTACTTC
TRBV30	.	TRBJ2-5	few	CAWSLAETQYF	TGTGCCTGGAGTCTAGCCGAGACCCAGTACTTC
TRBV5-6	.	TRBJ1-5	.	CASSLALGRDNQPQHF	TGTGCCAGCAGCTTGGCCTTGGGCAGGGACAATCAGCCCCAGCATTTT
TRBV18	TRBD2	TRBJ2-3	.	CASSLRLAGGRGDTQYF	TGTGCCAGCTCACTCCGACTAGCGGGAGGCCGTGGAGATACGCAGTATTTT
TRBV28	TRBD2	TRBJ2-7	.	CASSLGGYEQYF	TGTGCCAGCAGTTTGGGAGGGTACGAGCAGTACTTC
TRBV29-1	.	TRBJ2-7	.	CSAISSGGIRYEQYF	TGCAGCGCCATTAGCTCGGGCGGGATACGATACGAGCAGTACTTC
TRBV2	.	TRBJ1-5	.	CASSPGGLSNQPQHF	TGTGCCAGCAGCCCCGGGGGGTTAAGCAATCAGCCCCAGCATTTT
TRBV4-3	.	TRBJ2-1	.	CASSQTSRSTGSIDEQFF	TGCGCCAGCAGCCAAACCTCTAGGAGCACAGGGTCTATCGATGAGCAGTTCTTC
TRBV20-1	.	TRBJ1-1	.	CSARRLRAFF	TGCAGTGCAAGGAGGCTAAGAGCTTTCTTT
TRBV7-9	.	TRBJ2-7	.	CASSLFPRREAYEQYF	TGTGCCAGCAGCTTATTCCCCCGCAGGGAAGCCTACGAGCAGTACTTC
TRBV28	TRBD1	TRBJ1-5	.	CASITGQGYQPQHF	TGTGCCAGCATTACCGGACAGGGGTATCAGCCCCAGCATTTT
TRBV14	.	TRBJ1-5	.	CASSQDNQPQHF	TGTGCCAGCAGCCAAGATAATCAGCCCCAGCATTTT
TRBV18	.	TRBJ2-2	.	CASSPRERRTGELFF	TGTGCCAGCTCACCACGGGAGCGGAGGACCGGGGAGCTGTTTTTT
TRBV5-5	.	TRBJ2-7	.	CASSYLEGSHEQYF	TGTGCCAGCAGCTACCTCGAGGGTAGCCACGAGCAGTACTTC
TRBV4-3	.	TRBJ2-3	.	CASSQDLGTEETDTQYF	TGCGCCAGCAGCCAAGACTTAGGGACGGAGGAGACAGATACGCAGTATTTT
TRBV5-4	.	TRBJ2-5	.	CASSLVGILETQYF	TGTGCCAGCAGCTTAGTAGGAATTTTGGAGACCCAGTACTTC
TRBV12-3/TRBV12-4	.	TRBJ1-2	.	CASSLSAYGYTF	TGTGCCAGCAGTTTGTCGGCCTATGGCTACACCTTC
TRBV4-3	.	TRBJ1-1	.	CASSQGENTEAFF	TGCGCCAGCAGCCAAGGAGAAAACACTGAAGCTTTCTTT
TRBV15	.	TRBJ1-1	.	CATSRVGGTEAFF	TGTGCCACCAGCAGAGTAGGAGGAACTGAAGCTTTCTTT
TRBV5-1	.	TRBJ1-4	.	CASSPDTTNEKLFF	TGCGCCAGCAGCCCCGACACAACTAATGAAAAACTGTTTTTT
TRBV24-1	.	TRBJ1-5	once	CATSDLEGYRVRAYSNQPQHF	TGTGCCACCAGTGATTTGGAAGGTTACAGGGTGAGGGCTTATAGCAATCAGCCCCAGCATTTT